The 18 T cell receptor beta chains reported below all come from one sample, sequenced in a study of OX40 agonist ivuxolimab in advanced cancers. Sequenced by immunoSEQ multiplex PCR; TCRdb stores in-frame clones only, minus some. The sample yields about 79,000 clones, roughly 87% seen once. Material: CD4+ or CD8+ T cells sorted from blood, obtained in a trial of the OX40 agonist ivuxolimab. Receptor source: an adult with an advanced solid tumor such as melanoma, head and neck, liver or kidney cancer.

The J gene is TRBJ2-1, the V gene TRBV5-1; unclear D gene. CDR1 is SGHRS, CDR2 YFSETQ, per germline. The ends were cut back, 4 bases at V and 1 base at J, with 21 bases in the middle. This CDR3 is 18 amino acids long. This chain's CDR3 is CASSLSPTFGLSYNEQFF. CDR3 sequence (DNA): TGCGCCAGCAGCCTTTCCCCCACATTCGGGTTGTCCTACAATGAGCAGTTCTTC.

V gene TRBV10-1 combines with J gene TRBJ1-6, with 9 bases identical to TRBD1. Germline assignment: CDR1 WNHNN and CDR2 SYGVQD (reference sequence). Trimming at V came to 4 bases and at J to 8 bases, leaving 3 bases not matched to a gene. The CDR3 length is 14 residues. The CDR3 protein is CASSVTGGDSPLHF. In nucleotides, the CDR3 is TGCGCCAGCAGTGTTACAGGGGGCGATTCACCCCTCCACTTT.

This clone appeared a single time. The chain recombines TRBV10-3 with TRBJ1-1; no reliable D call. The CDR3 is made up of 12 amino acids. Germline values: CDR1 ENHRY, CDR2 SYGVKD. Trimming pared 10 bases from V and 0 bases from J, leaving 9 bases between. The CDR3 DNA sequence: TGTGCCACTGCAAAGGTGAACACTGAAGCTTTCTTT. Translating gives CATAKVNTEAFF.

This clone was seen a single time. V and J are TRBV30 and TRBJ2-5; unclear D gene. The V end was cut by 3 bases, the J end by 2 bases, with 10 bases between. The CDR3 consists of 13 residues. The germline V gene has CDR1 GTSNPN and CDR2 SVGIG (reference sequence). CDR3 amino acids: CAWRRLLQETQYF. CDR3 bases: TGTGCCTGGAGGAGGTTATTACAAGAGACCCAGTACTTC.

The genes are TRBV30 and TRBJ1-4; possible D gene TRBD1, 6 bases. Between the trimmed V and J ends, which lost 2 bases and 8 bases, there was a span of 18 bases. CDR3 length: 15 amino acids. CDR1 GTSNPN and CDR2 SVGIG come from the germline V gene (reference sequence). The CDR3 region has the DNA TGTGCCTGGAGTACGGGACATCTCGTGGGAGAAAAACTGTTTTTT. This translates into CAWSTGHLVGEKLFF.

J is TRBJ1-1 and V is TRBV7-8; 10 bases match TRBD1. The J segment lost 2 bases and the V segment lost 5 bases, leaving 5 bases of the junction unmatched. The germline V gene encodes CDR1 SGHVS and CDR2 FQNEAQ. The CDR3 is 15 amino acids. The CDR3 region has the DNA TGTGCCAGCAGCCCTCGGGACAGGGGAAACACTGAAGCTTTCTTT. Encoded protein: CASSPRDRGNTEAFF.

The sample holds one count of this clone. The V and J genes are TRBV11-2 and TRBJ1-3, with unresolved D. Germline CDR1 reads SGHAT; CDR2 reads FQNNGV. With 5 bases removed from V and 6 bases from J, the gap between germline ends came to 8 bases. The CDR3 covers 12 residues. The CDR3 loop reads CASSQSENTIYF. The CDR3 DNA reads TGTGCCAGCAGCCAAAGCGAAAACACCATATATTTT.

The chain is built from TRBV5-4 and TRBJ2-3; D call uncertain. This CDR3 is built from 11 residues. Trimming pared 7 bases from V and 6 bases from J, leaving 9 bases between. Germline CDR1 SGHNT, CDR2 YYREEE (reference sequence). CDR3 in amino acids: CASSLQDTQYF. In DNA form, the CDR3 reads TGTGCCAGCTCCCTCCAGGATACGCAGTATTTT.

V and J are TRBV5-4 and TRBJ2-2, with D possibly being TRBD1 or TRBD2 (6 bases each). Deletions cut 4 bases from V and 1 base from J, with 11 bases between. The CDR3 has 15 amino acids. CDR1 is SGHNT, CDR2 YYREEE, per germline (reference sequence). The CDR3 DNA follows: TGTGCCAGCAGCCCGCGGGACAAGAACACCGGGGAGCTGTTTTTT. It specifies CASSPRDKNTGELFF.

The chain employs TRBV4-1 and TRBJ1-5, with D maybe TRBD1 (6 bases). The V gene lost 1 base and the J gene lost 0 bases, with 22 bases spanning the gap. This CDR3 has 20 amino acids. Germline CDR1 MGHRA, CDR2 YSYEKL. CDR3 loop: CASSQALGAKGRYSNQPQHF. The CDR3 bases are TGCGCCAGCAGCCAAGCTCTGGGGGCAAAAGGACGGTATAGCAATCAGCCCCAGCATTTT.

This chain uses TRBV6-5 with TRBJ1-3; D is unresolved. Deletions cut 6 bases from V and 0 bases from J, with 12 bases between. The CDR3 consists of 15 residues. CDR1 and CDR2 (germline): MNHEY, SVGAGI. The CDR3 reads CASRDRISSGNTIYF. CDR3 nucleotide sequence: TGTGCCAGCAGGGACCGAATAAGCTCTGGAAACACCATATATTTT.

In DNA, the CDR3 is TGCGCCAGCAGTGACCACGGGACTAGCAGATTTGATACGCAGTATTTT. Translation: CASSDHGTSRFDTQYF. J is TRBJ2-3 and V is TRBV10-2, with 9 bases that match TRBD2. The length of the CDR3 is 16 residues. Germline trimming cut 3 bases from V and 6 bases from J; bases unmatched to any gene: 10. The germline CDR1 and CDR2 sequences are WSHSY and SAAADI.

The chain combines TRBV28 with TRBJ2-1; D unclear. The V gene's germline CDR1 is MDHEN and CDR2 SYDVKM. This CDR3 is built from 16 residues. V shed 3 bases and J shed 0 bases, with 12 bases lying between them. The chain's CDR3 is CASSFIGQSSYNEQFF. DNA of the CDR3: TGTGCCAGCAGTTTTATAGGCCAAAGCTCCTACAATGAGCAGTTCTTC.

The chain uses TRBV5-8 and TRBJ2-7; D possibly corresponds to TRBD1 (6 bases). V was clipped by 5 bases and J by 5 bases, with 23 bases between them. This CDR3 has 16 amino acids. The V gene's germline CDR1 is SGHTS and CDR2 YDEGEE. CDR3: CASRPQPGAPPNEQYF. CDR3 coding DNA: TGTGCCAGCAGGCCCCAGCCAGGGGCCCCTCCTAACGAGCAGTACTTC.

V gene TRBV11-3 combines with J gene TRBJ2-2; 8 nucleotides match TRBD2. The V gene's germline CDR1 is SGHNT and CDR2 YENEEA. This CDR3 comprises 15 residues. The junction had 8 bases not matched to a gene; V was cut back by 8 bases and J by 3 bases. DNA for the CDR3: TGTGCCAGCCAGTCGGGGGGGCGGGACACCGGGGAGCTGTTTTTT. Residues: CASQSGGRDTGELFF.

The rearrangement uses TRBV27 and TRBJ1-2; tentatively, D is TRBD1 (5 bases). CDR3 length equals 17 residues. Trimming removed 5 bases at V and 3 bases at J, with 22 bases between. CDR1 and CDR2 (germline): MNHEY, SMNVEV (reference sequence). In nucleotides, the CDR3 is TGTGCCAGCAGTCGCTCCGGGTTTGGGGTCAGGGACTATGGCTACACCTTC. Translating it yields CASSRSGFGVRDYGYTF.

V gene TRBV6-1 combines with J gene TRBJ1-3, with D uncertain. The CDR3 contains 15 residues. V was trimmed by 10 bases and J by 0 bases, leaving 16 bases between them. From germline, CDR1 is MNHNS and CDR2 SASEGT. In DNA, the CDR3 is TGTGCCACTACCAGGACGGGGAGCTCTGGAAACACCATATATTTT. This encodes CATTRTGSSGNTIYF.

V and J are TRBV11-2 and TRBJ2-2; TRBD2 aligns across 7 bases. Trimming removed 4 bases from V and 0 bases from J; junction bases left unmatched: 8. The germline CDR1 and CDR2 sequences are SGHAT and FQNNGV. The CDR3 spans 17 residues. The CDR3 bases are TGTGCCAGCAGCTCCTTTAGGGCGGGGGCGAACACCGGGGAGCTGTTTTTT. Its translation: CASSSFRAGANTGELFF.